This T cell receptor (beta chain) was sequenced during a study of OX40 agonist ivuxolimab in advanced cancers. Study-wide background: Age averaged around 58 years (range about 20 to 80), and just over 80% were male.

Notes on the study in general: Some patients without response likewise showed low normalized clonal expansion. Clonal expansion from baseline to week 6 occurred in both CD4+ and CD8+ T cells.

Worth noting for this clone: Its matching antigen is unknown.

Measured with immunoSEQ multiplex PCR; TCRdb has only the in-frame clones, and not every one. The table lists about 66,000 clones, around 82% of them singletons. This CDR3 region has 15 residues. CDR1 is SGHNT, CDR2 YYREEE, per germline (reference sequence). Trimming at V came to 3 bases and at J to 2 bases, leaving 3 bases not matched to a gene. The sequenced sample was CD4+ or CD8+ T cells sorted from blood, obtained in a trial of the OX40 agonist ivuxolimab. The sequence was obtained from an adult with an advanced solid tumor such as melanoma, head and neck, liver or kidney cancer. The chain links TRBV5-4 to TRBJ2-1; TRBD2 aligns across 9 bases. In nucleotides, the CDR3 is TGTGCCAGCAGCTCTCCTAGCGGGGCCTACAATGAGCAGTTCTTC. Its protein is CASSSPSGAYNEQFF.